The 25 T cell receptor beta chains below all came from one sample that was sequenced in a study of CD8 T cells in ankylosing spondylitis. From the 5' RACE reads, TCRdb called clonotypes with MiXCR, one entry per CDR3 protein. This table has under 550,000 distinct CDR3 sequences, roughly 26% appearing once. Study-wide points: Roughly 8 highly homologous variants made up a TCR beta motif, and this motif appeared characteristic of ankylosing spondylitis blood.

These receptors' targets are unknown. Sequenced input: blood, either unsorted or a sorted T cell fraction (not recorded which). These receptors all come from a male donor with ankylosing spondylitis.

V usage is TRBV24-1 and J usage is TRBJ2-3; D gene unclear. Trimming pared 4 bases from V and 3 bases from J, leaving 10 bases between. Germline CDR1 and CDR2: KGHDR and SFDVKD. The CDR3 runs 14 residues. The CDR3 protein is CATSDYSSTDTQYF. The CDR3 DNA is TGTGCCACCAGTGACTACTCCTCTACAGATACGCAGTATTTT.

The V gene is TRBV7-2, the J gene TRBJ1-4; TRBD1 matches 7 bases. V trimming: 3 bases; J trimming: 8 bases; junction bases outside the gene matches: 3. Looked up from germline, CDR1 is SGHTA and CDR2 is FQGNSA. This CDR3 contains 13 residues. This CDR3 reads CASSFRTGEKLFF. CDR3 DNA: TGTGCCAGCAGCTTCCGGACAGGAGAAAAACTGTTTTTT.

The CDR3 DNA is TGTGCCAGCAGCACCGCGCGGCTAGCGGACAATGAGCAGTTCTTC. Translating it yields CASSTARLADNEQFF. The chain recombines TRBV7-9 with TRBJ2-1, with TRBD2 identical over 7 bases. CDR3 size: 15 residues. With V trimmed by 5 bases and J by 5 bases, 9 bases remained unmatched. Germline values: CDR1 SEHNR, CDR2 FQNEAQ (reference sequence).

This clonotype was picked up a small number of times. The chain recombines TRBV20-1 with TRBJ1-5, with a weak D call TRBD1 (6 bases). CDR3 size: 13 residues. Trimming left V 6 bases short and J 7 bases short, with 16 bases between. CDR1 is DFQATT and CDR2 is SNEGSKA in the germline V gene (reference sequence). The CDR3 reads CSAIQGLWQPQHF. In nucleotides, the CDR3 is TGCAGTGCGATACAGGGACTTTGGCAGCCCCAGCATTTT.

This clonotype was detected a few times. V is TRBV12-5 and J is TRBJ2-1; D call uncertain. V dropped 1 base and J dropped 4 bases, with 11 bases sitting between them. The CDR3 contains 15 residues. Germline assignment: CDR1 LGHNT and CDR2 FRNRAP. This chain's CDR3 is CASGLGIVGYNEQFF. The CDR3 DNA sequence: TGTGCTAGTGGTTTGGGAATAGTGGGGTACAATGAGCAGTTCTTC. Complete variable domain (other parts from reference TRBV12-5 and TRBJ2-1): DARVTQTPRHKVTEMGQEVTMRCQPILGHNTVFWYRQTMMQGLELLAYFRNRAPLDDSGMPKDRFSAEMPDATLATLKIQPSEPRDSAVYFCASGLGIVGYNEQFFGPGTRLTVL.

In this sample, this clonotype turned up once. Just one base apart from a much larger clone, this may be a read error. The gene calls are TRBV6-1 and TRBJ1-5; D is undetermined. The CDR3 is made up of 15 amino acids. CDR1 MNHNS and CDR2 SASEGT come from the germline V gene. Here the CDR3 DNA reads TGTGCCAGCAGTGCGTCAGGAGGTGGTAATCACCCCCAGCATTTT. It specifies CASSASGGGNHPQHF.

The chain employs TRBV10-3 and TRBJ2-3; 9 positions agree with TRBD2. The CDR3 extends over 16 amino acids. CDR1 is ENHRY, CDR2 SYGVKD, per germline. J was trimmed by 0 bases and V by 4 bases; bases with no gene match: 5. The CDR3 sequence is CAISGAGGPSTDTQYF. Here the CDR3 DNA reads TGTGCCATCAGTGGAGCGGGAGGCCCCAGCACAGATACGCAGTATTTT.

The CDR3 DNA sequence: TGTGCCAGCAGCCGGGAGCCAGGGAATTCACCCCTCCACTTT. It yields the protein CASSREPGNSPLHF. The chain recombines TRBV7-9 with TRBJ1-6; D might be TRBD1 (5 bases). The V end lost 5 bases, the J end lost 7 bases, and 12 bases lay between the germline ends. Germline V gene data show CDR1 as SEHNR and CDR2 as FQNEAQ (reference sequence). There are 14 residues in the CDR3.

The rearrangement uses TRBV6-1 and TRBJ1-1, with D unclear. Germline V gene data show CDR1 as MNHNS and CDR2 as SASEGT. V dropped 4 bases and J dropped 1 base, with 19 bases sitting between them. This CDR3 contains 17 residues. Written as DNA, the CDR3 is TGTGCCAGCAGTGGCCCCGGAGGGAACGTAAAGAACACTGAAGCTTTCTTT. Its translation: CASSGPGGNVKNTEAFF.

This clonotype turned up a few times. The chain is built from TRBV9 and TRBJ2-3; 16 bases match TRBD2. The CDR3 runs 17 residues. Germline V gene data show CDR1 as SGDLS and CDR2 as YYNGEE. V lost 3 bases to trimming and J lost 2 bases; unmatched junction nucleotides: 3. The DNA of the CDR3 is TGTGCCAGCAGCGGGGGACTAGCGGGAGGGTACACAGATACGCAGTATTTT. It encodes CASSGGLAGGYTDTQYF. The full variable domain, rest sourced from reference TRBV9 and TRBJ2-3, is DSGVTQTPKHLITATGQRVTLRCSPRSGDLSVYWYQQSLDQGLQFLIQYYNGEERAKGNILERFSAQQFPDLHSELNLSSLELGDSALYFCASSGGLAGGYTDTQYFGPGTRLTVL.

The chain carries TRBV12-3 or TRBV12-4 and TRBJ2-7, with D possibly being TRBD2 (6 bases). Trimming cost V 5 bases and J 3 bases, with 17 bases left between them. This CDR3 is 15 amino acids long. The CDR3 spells CASSPAPGRYYEQYF. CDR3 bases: TGTGCCAGCAGTCCTGCACCGGGGAGGTACTACGAGCAGTACTTC.

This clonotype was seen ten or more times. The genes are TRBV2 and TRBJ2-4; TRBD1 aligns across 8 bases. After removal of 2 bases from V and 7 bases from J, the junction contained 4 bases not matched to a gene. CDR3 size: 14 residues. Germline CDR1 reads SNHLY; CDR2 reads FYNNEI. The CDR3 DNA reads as TGTGCCAGCAGTGAAACAGGGGGAAGGAACATTCAGTACTTC. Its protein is CASSETGGRNIQYF.

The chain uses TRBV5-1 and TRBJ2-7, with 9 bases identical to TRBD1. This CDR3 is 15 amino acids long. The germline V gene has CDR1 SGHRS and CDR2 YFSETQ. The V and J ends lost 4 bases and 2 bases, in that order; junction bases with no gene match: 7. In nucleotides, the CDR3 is TGCGCCAGCAGCACCGGGACAGGGACGACCTACGAGCAGTACGTC. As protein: CASSTGTGTTYEQYV.

The CDR3 loop reads CASSLGGGLWEQYF. The CDR3, as DNA: TGTGCCAGCAGCTTAGGAGGGGGGCTGTGGGAGCAGTACTTC. The rearrangement joins TRBV7-2 to TRBJ2-7; tentatively, D is TRBD1 or TRBD2 (6 bases each). The CDR3 runs to 14 residues. Deletions cut 1 base from V and 7 bases from J, with 14 bases between. The germline CDR1 and CDR2 sequences are SGHTA and FQGNSA.

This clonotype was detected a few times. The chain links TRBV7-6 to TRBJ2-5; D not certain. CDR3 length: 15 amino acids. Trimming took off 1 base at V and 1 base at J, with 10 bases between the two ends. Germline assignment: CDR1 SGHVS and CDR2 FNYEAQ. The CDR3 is CASSLVGGTQETQYF. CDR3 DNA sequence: TGTGCCAGCAGCTTAGTGGGCGGAACCCAAGAGACCCAGTACTTC.

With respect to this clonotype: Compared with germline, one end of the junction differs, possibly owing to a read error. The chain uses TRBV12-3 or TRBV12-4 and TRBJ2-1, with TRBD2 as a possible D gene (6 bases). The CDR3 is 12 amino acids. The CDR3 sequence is CASSRGDAYRIF. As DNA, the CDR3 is TGTGCCAGCTCCCGCGGGGACGCCTACCGGATCTTC.

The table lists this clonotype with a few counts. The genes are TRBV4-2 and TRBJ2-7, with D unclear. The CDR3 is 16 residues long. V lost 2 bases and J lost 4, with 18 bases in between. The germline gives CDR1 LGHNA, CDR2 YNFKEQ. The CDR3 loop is CASSQQVGRELYEQYF. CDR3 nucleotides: TGTGCCAGCAGCCAACAAGTCGGCCGAGAGTTGTACGAGCAGTACTTC.

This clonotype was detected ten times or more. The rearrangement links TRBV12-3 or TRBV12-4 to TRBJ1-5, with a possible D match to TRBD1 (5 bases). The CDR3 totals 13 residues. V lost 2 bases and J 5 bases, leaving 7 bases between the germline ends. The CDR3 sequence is CASSLQGDQPQHF. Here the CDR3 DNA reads TGTGCCAGCAGTTTACAGGGTGATCAGCCCCAGCATTTT.

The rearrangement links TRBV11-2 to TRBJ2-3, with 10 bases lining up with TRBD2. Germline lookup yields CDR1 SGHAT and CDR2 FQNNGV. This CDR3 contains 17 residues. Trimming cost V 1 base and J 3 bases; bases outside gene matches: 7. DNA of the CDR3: TGTGCCAGCAGCTTAGCCCCACTAGCGGGAATGACAGATACGCAGTATTTT. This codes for CASSLAPLAGMTDTQYF.

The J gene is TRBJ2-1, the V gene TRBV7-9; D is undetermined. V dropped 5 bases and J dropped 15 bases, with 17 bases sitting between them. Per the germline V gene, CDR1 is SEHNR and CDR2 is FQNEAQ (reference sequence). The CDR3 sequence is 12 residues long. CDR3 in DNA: TGTGCCAGCAGCCCCTCGAGAAGAGCATGGTTCTTC. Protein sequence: CASSPSRRAWFF. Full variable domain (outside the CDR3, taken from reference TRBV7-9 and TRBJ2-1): DTGVSQNPRHKITKRGQNVTFRCDPISEHNRLYWYRQTLGQGPEFLTYFQNEAQLEKSRLLSDRFSAERPKGSFSTLEIQRTEQGDSAMYLCASSPSRRAWFFGPGTRLTVL.

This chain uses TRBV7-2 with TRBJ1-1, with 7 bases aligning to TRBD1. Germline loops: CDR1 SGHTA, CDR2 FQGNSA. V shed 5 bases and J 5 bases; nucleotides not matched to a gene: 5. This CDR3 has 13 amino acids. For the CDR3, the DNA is TGTGCCAGCAGCCGTACGGACAGGACTGAAGCTTTCTTT. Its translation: CASSRTDRTEAFF.

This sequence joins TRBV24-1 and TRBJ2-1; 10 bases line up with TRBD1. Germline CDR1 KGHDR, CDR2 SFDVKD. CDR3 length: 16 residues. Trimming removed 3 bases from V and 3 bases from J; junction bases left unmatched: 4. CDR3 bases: TGTGCCACCAGTGATCGGGACAGGGGTAACTACAATGAGCAGTTCTTC. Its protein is CATSDRDRGNYNEQFF.

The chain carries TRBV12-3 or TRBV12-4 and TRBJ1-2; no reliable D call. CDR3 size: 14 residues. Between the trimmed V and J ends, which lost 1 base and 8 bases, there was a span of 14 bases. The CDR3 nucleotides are TGTGCCAGCAGTTTAGGGGTGACCCGGGTCGGCTACACCTTC. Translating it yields CASSLGVTRVGYTF.

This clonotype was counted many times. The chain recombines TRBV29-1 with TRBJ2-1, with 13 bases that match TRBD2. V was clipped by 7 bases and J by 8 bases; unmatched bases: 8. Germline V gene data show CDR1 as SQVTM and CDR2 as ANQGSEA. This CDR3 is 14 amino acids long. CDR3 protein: CSAIGLAGVDEQFF. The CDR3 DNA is TGCAGCGCTATCGGACTAGCGGGAGTCGATGAGCAGTTCTTC.

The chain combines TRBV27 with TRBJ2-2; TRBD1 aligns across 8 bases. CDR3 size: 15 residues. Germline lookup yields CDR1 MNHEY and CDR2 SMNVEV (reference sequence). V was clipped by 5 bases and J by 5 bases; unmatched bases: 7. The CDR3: CASSPQTGVTGELFF. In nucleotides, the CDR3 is TGTGCCAGCAGTCCCCAGACAGGGGTAACCGGGGAGCTGTTTTTT.